These T cell receptor beta chains were read from a single sample in a study of shared clonotypes between healthy human individuals. The assay was immunoSEQ multiplex PCR, and TCRdb's table has in-frame clones only and misses some. There are about 990,000 clones in the sample; around 78% occur only once, and roughly 0.57% lies in the top ten. Source material: memory CD4+ T cells from PBMCs. Receptors were obtained from a man aged 18 to 29 in good health. Some clones in this sample may be carry-over from other donors' samples. Both conserved end residues are part of each CDR3. The order of the fields is J gene, clone size, V gene, D gene, CDR3 protein, CDR3 DNA. A D gene is named only where the DNA matches it firmly. Some rows have no size entry. The others give once, few or many, or a class for an expanded clone.

J: TRBJ1-4; size: NA; V: TRBV29-1; D: NA; CDR3: CSVILGANEKLFF; DNA: TGCAGCGTAATCCTCGGGGCTAATGAAAAACTGTTTTTT
J: TRBJ2-7; size: once; V: TRBV15; D: TRBD1; CDR3: CATSIPDRASYEQYF; DNA: TGTGCCACCAGCATACCAGACAGGGCCTCCTACGAGCAGTACTTC
J: TRBJ1-3; size: NA; V: TRBV6-1; D: NA; CDR3: CASMFYRVSGNTIYF; DNA: TGTGCCAGCATGTTTTACAGGGTTTCTGGAAACACCATATATTTT
J: TRBJ1-4; size: NA; V: TRBV6-5; D: NA; CDR3: CASRRTVNEKLFF; DNA: TGTGCCAGCCGAAGGACGGTTAATGAAAAACTGTTTTTT
J: TRBJ2-7; size: once; V: TRBV5-6; D: NA; CDR3: CASSFYRAYEQYF; DNA: TGTGCCAGCAGCTTCTACAGAGCCTACGAGCAGTACTTC
J: TRBJ2-3; size: NA; V: TRBV2; D: NA; CDR3: CASSDLAPTDTQYF; DNA: TGTGCCAGCAGTGATCTCGCCCCCACAGATACGCAGTATTTT
J: TRBJ2-3; size: NA; V: TRBV9; D: TRBD2; CDR3: CASSVGTSGGGADTQYF; DNA: TGTGCCAGCAGCGTAGGGACTAGCGGGGGAGGTGCAGATACGCAGTATTTT
J: TRBJ1-1; size: NA; V: TRBV28; D: NA; CDR3: CATFRQMNTEAFF; DNA: TGTGCCACCTTCAGACAGATGAACACTGAAGCTTTCTTT
J: TRBJ1-3; size: NA; V: TRBV15; D: NA; CDR3: CATSRASGNTIYF; DNA: TGTGCCACCAGCAGAGCCAGTGGGAACACCATATATTTT
J: TRBJ2-3; size: many; V: TRBV28; D: NA; CDR3: CASSFIMTDTQYF; DNA: TGTGCCAGCAGTTTTATAATGACAGATACGCAGTATTTT
J: TRBJ1-2; size: NA; V: TRBV4-1; D: TRBD1; CDR3: CASSSTGNVTF; DNA: TGCGCCAGCAGCTCGACAGGGAATGTCACCTTC
J: TRBJ2-1; size: NA; V: TRBV13; D: TRBD2; CDR3: CASSLGGGSGNEQFF; DNA: TGTGCCAGCAGCTTGGGCGGGGGGAGTGGGAATGAGCAGTTCTTC
J: TRBJ1-1; size: NA; V: TRBV5-1; D: NA; CDR3: CASSGGNTEAFF; DNA: TGCGCCAGCAGCGGAGGGAACACTGAAGCTTTCTTT
J: TRBJ2-7; size: NA; V: TRBV7-2; D: TRBD2; CDR3: CASSPGRREQYF; DNA: TGTGCCAGCAGCCCCGGGAGGCGAGAGCAGTACTTC
J: TRBJ2-3; size: NA; V: TRBV5-1; D: TRBD1; CDR3: CASRGTGSDTQYF; DNA: TGCGCCAGCCGCGGGACAGGGTCAGATACGCAGTATTTT
J: TRBJ2-3; size: many; V: TRBV4-3; D: NA; CDR3: CASSPRATYTQYF; DNA: TGCGCCAGCAGCCCCCGGGCAACCTATACGCAGTATTTT
J: TRBJ2-7; size: NA; V: TRBV2; D: TRBD2; CDR3: CASSRTSGMNEQYF; DNA: TGTGCCAGCAGCCGGACTAGCGGGATGAACGAGCAGTACTTC
J: TRBJ2-5; size: NA; V: TRBV18; D: NA; CDR3: CASSHPQGTQYF; DNA: TGTGCCAGCTCCCATCCTCAAGGGACCCAGTACTTC
J: TRBJ1-5; size: NA; V: TRBV28; D: NA; CDR3: CASSLSARAGNQPQHF; DNA: TGTGCCAGCAGTTTATCGGCCCGGGCTGGCAATCAGCCCCAGCATTTT
J: TRBJ1-5; size: few; V: TRBV11-2; D: NA; CDR3: CASSHGRGNQPQHF; DNA: TGTGCCAGCAGCCACGGGAGAGGCAATCAGCCCCAGCATTTT
J: TRBJ2-7; size: NA; V: TRBV21-1; D: NA; CDR3: CASSITQKRRTGGEYEQYF; DNA: TGTGCCAGCAGCATAACCCAGAAGCGAAGGACTGGGGGCGAGTACGAGCAGTACTTC
J: TRBJ1-1; size: NA; V: TRBV5-4; D: TRBD1; CDR3: CASSRDRGLEAFF; DNA: TGTGCCAGCAGCCGGGACAGGGGGCTTGAAGCTTTCTTT
J: TRBJ2-2; size: few; V: TRBV5-1; D: NA; CDR3: CASSRDRSGGTGELFF; DNA: TGCGCCAGCAGCCGTGACAGGTCCGGGGGCACCGGGGAGCTGTTTTTT
J: TRBJ1-1; size: NA; V: TRBV9; D: NA; CDR3: CASSVVGGNTEAFF; DNA: TGTGCCAGCAGCGTAGTCGGGGGGAACACTGAAGCTTTCTTT
J: TRBJ2-7; size: NA; V: TRBV6-1; D: NA; CDR3: CASSEAWGGQWSYEQYF; DNA: TGTGCCAGCAGTGAAGCTTGGGGGGGGCAGTGGAGCTACGAGCAGTACTTC
J: TRBJ1-5; size: NA; V: TRBV6-4; D: NA; CDR3: CASRAVYLSPFRHNQPQHF; DNA: TGTGCCAGCAGGGCCGTTTATCTGAGCCCGTTCCGACACAATCAGCCCCAGCATTTT
J: TRBJ2-3; size: NA; V: TRBV2; D: NA; CDR3: CASSEVSASAYF; DNA: TGTGCCAGCAGTGAAGTTAGCGCCAGTGCGTATTTT
J: TRBJ2-5; size: NA; V: TRBV10-3; D: TRBD2; CDR3: CAVRSGGSETQYF; DNA: TGTGCCGTACGAAGCGGGGGGAGCGAGACCCAGTACTTC
J: TRBJ1-2; size: NA; V: TRBV29-1; D: NA; CDR3: CSVERDTRDTF; DNA: TGCAGCGTTGAACGGGACACCCGTGACACCTTC
J: TRBJ2-5; size: few; V: TRBV29-1; D: TRBD1; CDR3: CSVAGTGGGGETQYF; DNA: TGCAGCGTCGCCGGGACAGGGGGCGGCGGGGAGACCCAGTACTTC
J: TRBJ1-4; size: NA; V: TRBV7-9; D: NA; CDR3: CASSPLNGPNEKLFF; DNA: TGTGCCAGCAGCCCCCTTAATGGCCCTAATGAAAAACTGTTTTTT
J: TRBJ2-7; size: NA; V: TRBV4-2; D: TRBD2; CDR3: CASSQDPTASGSYEQYF; DNA: TGTGCCAGCAGCCAAGATCCTACGGCTAGCGGGTCCTACGAGCAGTACTTC
J: TRBJ2-1; size: NA; V: TRBV6-1; D: TRBD2; CDR3: CAGGEGRNEQFF; DNA: TGTGCCGGAGGGGAGGGAAGGAATGAGCAGTTCTTC
J: TRBJ2-5; size: NA; V: TRBV5-1; D: NA; CDR3: CASSFPDRQETQYF; DNA: TGCGCCAGCAGCTTCCCTGACAGGCAAGAGACCCAGTACTTC
J: TRBJ2-3; size: NA; V: TRBV9; D: NA; CDR3: CASSVHEVTDTQYF; DNA: TGTGCCAGCAGCGTTCATGAAGTCACAGATACGCAGTATTTT
J: TRBJ2-5; size: NA; V: TRBV5-4; D: TRBD1; CDR3: CASSLISGTGEETQYF; DNA: TGTGCCAGCAGCCTAATATCCGGGACAGGCGAAGAGACCCAGTACTTC
J: TRBJ2-1; size: NA; V: TRBV11-3; D: TRBD1; CDR3: CASSSTGGSGNEQFF; DNA: TGTGCCAGCAGCTCGACAGGGGGCAGCGGCAATGAGCAGTTCTTC
J: TRBJ2-1; size: NA; V: TRBV5-6; D: NA; CDR3: CASSFTLYNEQFF; DNA: TGTGCCAGCAGCTTTACCCTCTACAATGAGCAGTTCTTC
J: TRBJ2-3; size: NA; V: TRBV5-1; D: TRBD1; CDR3: CASSPGGQGPTDTQYF; DNA: TGCGCCAGCAGCCCGGGGGGACAGGGCCCTACAGATACGCAGTATTTT
J: TRBJ2-5; size: NA; V: TRBV6-5; D: NA; CDR3: CASSYGRPHQETQYF; DNA: TGTGCCAGCAGTTATGGACGTCCGCACCAAGAGACCCAGTACTTC
J: TRBJ2-1; size: NA; V: TRBV28; D: TRBD1; CDR3: CASSSGQGRQFF; DNA: TGTGCCAGCAGTTCGGGACAGGGGCGGCAGTTCTTC
J: TRBJ2-1; size: NA; V: TRBV6-5; D: TRBD1; CDR3: CASSRDSSYNEQFF; DNA: TGTGCCAGCAGCCGGGACAGCTCATACAATGAGCAGTTCTTC
J: TRBJ1-4; size: NA; V: TRBV28; D: NA; CDR3: CASSEQGFNEKLFF; DNA: TGTGCCAGCAGCGAACAGGGTTTTAATGAAAAACTGTTTTTT
J: TRBJ2-7; size: once; V: TRBV11-2; D: NA; CDR3: CASSPWRAGEQYF; DNA: TGTGCCAGCAGCCCCTGGAGAGCTGGTGAGCAGTACTTC
J: TRBJ1-2; size: NA; V: TRBV6-6; D: NA; CDR3: CASSYDTAQDYGYTF; DNA: TGTGCCAGCAGTTACGATACAGCCCAGGACTATGGCTACACCTTC
J: TRBJ2-3; size: once; V: TRBV5-1; D: NA; CDR3: CASSFGAITDTQYF; DNA: TGCGCCAGCAGCTTCGGGGCTATCACAGATACGCAGTATTTT
J: TRBJ1-4; size: NA; V: TRBV5-1; D: NA; CDR3: CASTLSIATNEKLFF; DNA: TGCGCCAGCACCCTATCGATTGCAACTAATGAAAAACTGTTTTTT
J: TRBJ2-5; size: NA; V: TRBV6-1; D: NA; CDR3: CASRASGPQETQYF; DNA: TGTGCCAGCAGGGCTTCAGGGCCCCAAGAGACCCAGTACTTC
J: TRBJ1-4; size: NA; V: TRBV11-2; D: NA; CDR3: CASSPRQLDNEKLFF; DNA: TGTGCCAGCAGCCCAAGACAGTTGGATAACGAAAAACTGTTTTTT
J: TRBJ1-1; size: NA; V: TRBV7-2; D: NA; CDR3: CASSLSRDVNEGIF; DNA: TGTGCCAGCAGCTTAAGCCGGGACGTTAATGAAGGGATCTTT
J: TRBJ2-5; size: many; V: TRBV5-1; D: TRBD2; CDR3: CASSRTSVETQYF; DNA: TGCGCCAGCAGCCGGACTAGTGTCGAGACCCAGTACTTC
J: TRBJ2-7; size: NA; V: TRBV10-3; D: TRBD1; CDR3: CAINWGQGDYEQYF; DNA: TGTGCCATCAACTGGGGACAGGGGGACTACGAGCAGTACTTC
J: TRBJ2-5; size: once; V: TRBV7-2; D: TRBD1; CDR3: CASSFQGQTQETQYF; DNA: TGTGCCAGCAGCTTCCAGGGACAGACCCAAGAGACCCAGTACTTC
J: TRBJ1-4; size: NA; V: TRBV14; D: NA; CDR3: CASSQYTGEKLFF; DNA: TGTGCCAGCAGCCAATACACGGGGGAAAAACTGTTTTTT
J: TRBJ2-7; size: NA; V: TRBV7-2; D: NA; CDR3: CASSLLGLLMAEQYF; DNA: TGTGCCAGCAGCTTATTAGGCCTGCTAATGGCCGAGCAGTACTTC
J: TRBJ2-5; size: NA; V: TRBV5-1; D: TRBD2; CDR3: CASRGLTSGRETQYF; DNA: TGCGCCAGCAGGGGGCTAACTAGCGGGCGAGAGACCCAGTACTTC
J: TRBJ2-1; size: NA; V: TRBV11-1; D: TRBD1; CDR3: CASSLRQGYGNEQFF; DNA: TGTGCCAGCAGCTTACGACAGGGGTACGGCAATGAGCAGTTCTTC
J: TRBJ2-3; size: NA; V: TRBV19; D: TRBD1; CDR3: CASSISQGEDTQYF; DNA: TGTGCCAGTAGTATAAGCCAGGGGGAAGATACGCAGTATTTT
J: TRBJ2-3; size: NA; V: TRBV7-2; D: NA; CDR3: CASSLGVDQTTDTQYF; DNA: TGTGCCAGCAGCTTAGGGGTGGACCAAACCACAGATACGCAGTATTTT